The 29 T cell receptor beta chains in this list originate from one sample, sequenced in a study of cytomegalovirus exposure and HLA in healthy donors (TCRdb year 2017). The receptor library was made with the immunoSEQ multiplex PCR assay. In its TCRdb copy, this immuneACCESS table keeps in-frame sequences only and misses some clones. Where compared with another copy, unresolved V genes explain less than half of these, and the others have no known cause. This sample gives about 330,000 clones in total; 75% to 90% of them show up just once. The ten largest clonotypes hold roughly 1.1% of the sample. Sequenced: PBMCs. The receptors were sampled from a woman aged 30 to 39 in good health and CMV-seropositive.

The chain recombines TRBV11-1 with TRBJ2-1, with D maybe TRBD2 (5 bases). The CDR3 totals 15 residues. V dropped 3 bases and J dropped 1 base, with 10 bases sitting between them. Germline CDR1 and CDR2: SGHAT and FQDESV (reference sequence). DNA for the CDR3: TGTGCCAGCAGCTTGGCTAGAGGGTCCTACAATGAGCAGTTCTTC. Its translation is CASSLARGSYNEQFF.

The chain employs TRBV15 and TRBJ2-3, with TRBD2 matching over 8 bases. Germline loops: CDR1 LNHNV, CDR2 YYDKDF (reference sequence). V was pared by 0 bases and J by 2 bases, with 4 bases of the junction left unmatched. The CDR3 loop spans 16 amino acids. Written as DNA, the CDR3 is TGTGCCACCAGCAGAGAGGGCGGGGGGCACACAGATACGCAGTATTTT. It translates to CATSREGGGHTDTQYF. Filled out from reference TRBV15 and TRBJ2-3, the complete variable domain reads DAMVIQNPRYQVTQFGKPVTLSCSQTLNHNVMYWYQQKSSQAPKLLFHYYDKDFNNEADTPDNFQSRRPNTSFCFLDIRSPGLGDTAMYLCATSREGGGHTDTQYFGPGTRLTVL.

V and J are TRBV6-6 and TRBJ1-4; D is unresolved. This CDR3 has 12 residues. The germline V gene has CDR1 MNHNY and CDR2 SVGAGI (reference sequence). Deletions cut 7 bases from V and 5 bases from J, with 8 bases between. The CDR3 sequence: CASKILNEKLFF. In DNA form, the CDR3 reads TGTGCCAGCAAGATCCTGAATGAAAAACTGTTTTTT.

This rearrangement joins TRBV27 to TRBJ2-1; no definite D call. CDR1 is MNHEY, CDR2 SMNVEV, per germline (reference sequence). Trimming left V 4 bases short and J 6 bases short, with 4 bases between. This CDR3 has 11 amino acids. This CDR3 is CASSSSNEQFF. The DNA of the CDR3 is TGTGCCAGCAGTTCGTCCAATGAGCAGTTCTTC.

The gene calls are TRBV7-9 and TRBJ1-2; D is ambiguous. Germline CDR1 and CDR2: SEHNR and FQNEAQ (reference sequence). Trimming cost V 3 bases and J 2 bases, with 10 bases left between them. CDR3 length: 14 amino acids. The CDR3 sequence is CASSFSYNNYGYTF. In DNA, the CDR3 is TGTGCCAGCAGCTTTAGTTACAACAACTATGGCTACACCTTC.

The chain links TRBV5-4 to TRBJ2-1, with 10 bases matching TRBD2. The junction had 7 bases not matched to a gene; V was cut back by 0 bases and J by 10 bases. Germline V gene lookup returns CDR1 SGHNT and CDR2 YYREEE (reference sequence). CDR3 size: 15 residues. For the CDR3, the DNA is TGTGCCAGCAGCTTGGGACTAGCGGGCGCCCGCGAGCAGTTCTTC. Translating it yields CASSLGLAGAREQFF.

The V call is TRBV5-1, the J call TRBJ2-1; 11 bases are a match to TRBD2. The CDR3 runs 16 residues. After removal of 5 bases from V and 4 bases from J, the junction contained 8 bases not matched to a gene. Germline-derived CDR1 and CDR2 are SGHRS and YFSETQ. The CDR3 spells CASSNGWTSGYNEQFF. The CDR3 bases are TGCGCCAGCAGTAACGGGTGGACTAGCGGGTACAATGAGCAGTTCTTC.

The gene calls are TRBV5-1 and TRBJ2-1; tentative D call: TRBD1 (5 bases). With 0 bases removed from V and 4 bases from J, the gap between germline ends came to 14 bases. This CDR3 region has 16 residues. Germline lookup yields CDR1 SGHRS and CDR2 YFSETQ. The CDR3 nucleotides are TGCGCCAGCAGCTTGGTGGGTGAGACAGAATACAATGAGCAGTTCTTC. It specifies CASSLVGETEYNEQFF.

The chain carries TRBV27 and TRBJ2-1; D remains unclear. The germline V gene encodes CDR1 MNHEY and CDR2 SMNVEV (reference sequence). V lost 3 bases to trimming and J lost 5 bases, with 8 bases between them. This CDR3 has 13 residues. The chain's CDR3 is CASSFVIHNEQFF. As DNA, the CDR3 is TGTGCCAGCAGTTTTGTCATACACAATGAGCAGTTCTTC.

This chain connects TRBV6-5 to TRBJ2-5; 10 positions match TRBD2. V dropped 5 bases and J dropped 5; count of bases not matched to a gene: 5. The CDR3 length is 14 residues. Germline CDR1 is MNHEY and CDR2 is SVGAGI. CDR3: CASSPKRGGETQYF. CDR3 coding DNA: TGTGCCAGCAGTCCTAAGCGGGGGGGGGAGACCCAGTACTTC.

The chain couples TRBV6-9 to TRBJ2-7, with 7 bases fitting TRBD2. After removal of 6 bases from V and 6 bases from J, the junction contained 23 bases not matched to a gene. CDR3 length equals 18 residues. CDR1 and CDR2 (germline): MNHGY, SVAAGI. The CDR3 sequence: CASRGASGLITHGSEQYF. CDR3 DNA sequence: TGTGCCAGCAGAGGGGCTAGCGGACTTATAACCCATGGCTCCGAGCAGTACTTC.

The gene calls are TRBV9 and TRBJ1-1; unclear D gene. The CDR3 contains 15 residues. The ends were cut back, 0 bases at V and 0 bases at J, with 9 bases in the middle. The germline V gene has CDR1 SGDLS and CDR2 YYNGEE. The CDR3 here is CASSVVPDLNTEAFF. The CDR3 nucleotides are TGTGCCAGCAGCGTAGTTCCAGACCTGAACACTGAAGCTTTCTTT. The full variable domain, its missing parts supplied by reference TRBV9 and TRBJ1-1, is DSGVTQTPKHLITATGQRVTLRCSPRSGDLSVYWYQQSLDQGLQFLIQYYNGEERAKGNILERFSAQQFPDLHSELNLSSLELGDSALYFCASSVVPDLNTEAFFGQGTRLTVV.

The chain carries TRBV30 and TRBJ1-3; no reliable D call. Per the germline V gene, CDR1 is GTSNPN and CDR2 is SVGIG (reference sequence). V dropped 1 base and J dropped 4 bases, with 8 bases sitting between them. CDR3 size: 13 residues. The CDR3 DNA reads TGTGCCTGGAGTGAGGAGGCCGGAAACACCATATATTTT. It codes for CAWSEEAGNTIYF.

The V call is TRBV6-5, the J call TRBJ2-5, with 7 bases matching TRBD1. Germline V gives CDR1 MNHEY, CDR2 SVGAGI. V lost 2 bases, J lost 4 bases, and 1 base stayed unmatched. The CDR3 consists of 13 residues. CDR3 DNA sequence: TGTGCCAGCAGTTACGCAGGGGGAGAGACCCAGTACTTC. Amino acids: CASSYAGGETQYF.

The V call is TRBV4-3, the J call TRBJ2-7; the D gene is possibly TRBD1 (6 bases). The CDR3 length is 14 residues. Germline V gives CDR1 LGHNA, CDR2 YSLEER. V was cut by 4 bases and J by 1 base, with 11 bases left in between. The CDR3 DNA is TGCGCCAGCAGCCTACGGGACAAATCCTACGAGCAGTACTTC. Translating it yields CASSLRDKSYEQYF.

The chain combines TRBV7-8 with TRBJ2-4, with 11 bases aligning to TRBD1. This CDR3 region has 14 residues. Germline V gene data show CDR1 as SGHVS and CDR2 as FQNEAQ. The V segment lost 5 bases and the J segment 7 bases; nucleotides outside the gene matches: 4. As DNA, the CDR3 is TGTGCCAGCAGCACCGGACAGGGGGCCAACATTCAGTACTTC. It encodes CASSTGQGANIQYF.

V is TRBV18 and J is TRBJ1-2; D is uncertain. Germline values: CDR1 KGHSH, CDR2 LQKENI. The CDR3 totals 13 residues. V was cut by 2 bases and J by 4 bases, with 8 bases left in between. The CDR3 DNA reads as TGTGCCAGCTCACCAATGGCAGGCTATGGCTACACCTTC. It specifies CASSPMAGYGYTF.

V is TRBV6-5 and J is TRBJ2-6; 11 nucleotides agree with TRBD1. The CDR3 is 16 residues long. J gave up 8 bases and V 0 bases, and 3 bases lay outside the gene matches. CDR1 and CDR2 from the germline V gene are MNHEY and SVGAGI. The CDR3: CASSYSGTGGSNVLTF. In DNA form, the CDR3 reads TGTGCCAGCAGTTACTCCGGGACAGGGGGGTCCAACGTCCTGACTTTC.

The V and J genes are TRBV5-6 and TRBJ2-7, with 10 bases that match TRBD1. Trimming at V came to 4 bases and at J to 6 bases, leaving 4 bases not matched to a gene. Germline V gene sequence: CDR1 SGHDT, CDR2 YYEEEE. This CDR3 spans 13 amino acids. The CDR3 spells CASSLDRGREQYF. CDR3 nucleotide sequence: TGTGCCAGCAGCCTAGACAGGGGGCGCGAGCAGTACTTC.

V gene TRBV29-1 combines with J gene TRBJ2-7, with 10 bases fitting TRBD1. Germline V gives CDR1 SQVTM, CDR2 ANQGSEA. J gave up 4 bases and V 7 bases, and 7 bases lay outside the gene matches. This CDR3 region has 13 residues. The DNA for the CDR3 is TGCAGCGCATATGGGACAGGGGATTACGAGCAGTACTTC. Encoded protein: CSAYGTGDYEQYF.

V and J are TRBV5-4 and TRBJ2-7; D may be TRBD2 (5 bases). The germline V gene encodes CDR1 SGHNT and CDR2 YYREEE (reference sequence). The CDR3 has 15 residues. V was clipped by 5 bases and J by 7 bases, with 22 bases between them. CDR3: CASSRGPREEREQYF. Written as DNA, the CDR3 is TGTGCCAGCAGTCGCGGGCCACGAGAAGAGAGAGAGCAGTACTTC.

The chain couples TRBV19 to TRBJ1-1; 7 positions agree with TRBD1. The germline CDR1 and CDR2 sequences are LNHDA and SQIVND (reference sequence). V lost 3 bases, J lost 0 bases, and 7 bases stayed unmatched. This CDR3 is built from 16 residues. The CDR3 DNA is TGTGCCAGTAGTATGCCGACAGGGCTCATGAACACTGAAGCTTTCTTT. Translation gives CASSMPTGLMNTEAFF.

The chain uses TRBV5-1 and TRBJ2-1, with unresolved D. The CDR3 is made up of 15 amino acids. Per germline, CDR1 SGHRS and CDR2 YFSETQ. Trimming pared 0 bases from V and 0 bases from J, leaving 7 bases between. Written as DNA, the CDR3 is TGCGCCAGCAGCTTGGCCGTTACCTCCTACAATGAGCAGTTCTTC. Translated: CASSLAVTSYNEQFF.

This rearrangement joins TRBV9 to TRBJ2-1, with 7 nucleotides matching TRBD1. Per the germline V gene, CDR1 is SGDLS and CDR2 is YYNGEE. This CDR3 is built from 14 residues. J gave up 10 bases and V 3 bases, and 10 bases lay outside the gene matches. For the CDR3, the DNA is TGTGCCAGCAGCGGGCGACAGGGTGGGTGGGAGCAGTTCTTC. This sequence encodes CASSGRQGGWEQFF. Drawing the rest from reference TRBV9 and TRBJ2-1, the complete variable domain is DSGVTQTPKHLITATGQRVTLRCSPRSGDLSVYWYQQSLDQGLQFLIQYYNGEERAKGNILERFSAQQFPDLHSELNLSSLELGDSALYFCASSGRQGGWEQFFGPGTRLTVL.

This sequence joins TRBV5-6 and TRBJ2-5; D is unclear. V was cut by 3 bases and J by 5 bases, with 14 bases left in between. From germline, CDR1 is SGHDT and CDR2 YYEEEE. There are 14 residues in the CDR3. The CDR3 sequence: CASSSGMSLETQYF. CDR3 DNA: TGTGCCAGCAGCTCCGGAATGAGTTTGGAGACCCAGTACTTC.

The chain joins TRBV9 to TRBJ2-1; 10 bases line up with TRBD2. V shed 0 bases, J shed 4 bases, and the junction held 4 bases outside the gene matches. CDR3 length: 16 residues. Germline values: CDR1 SGDLS, CDR2 YYNGEE. The CDR3 sequence: CASSVETSGAYNEQFF. The CDR3 DNA reads as TGTGCCAGCAGCGTAGAAACTAGCGGGGCGTACAATGAGCAGTTCTTC.

This sequence joins TRBV7-3 and TRBJ2-3; D gene ambiguous. V shed 5 bases and J shed 1 base, with 10 bases lying between them. The CDR3 is 14 residues long. The V gene's germline CDR1 is SGHTA and CDR2 FQGTGA. CDR3: CASSPASRTDTQYF. In DNA, the CDR3 is TGTGCCAGCAGCCCCGCTTCTCGCACAGATACGCAGTATTTT. The full variable domain, its missing parts supplied by reference TRBV7-3 and TRBJ2-3, is GAGVSQTPSNKVTEKGKYVELRCDPISGHTALYWYRQSLGQGPEFLIYFQGTGAADDSGLPNDRFFAVRPEGSVSTLKIQRTERGDSAVYLCASSPASRTDTQYFGPGTRLTVL.

This clone has just a few counts. The chain's CDR3 is CASSYHQGNPSYEQYF. As DNA, the CDR3 is TGTGCCAGCAGTTACCATCAGGGGAACCCCTCCTACGAGCAGTACTTC. The genes are TRBV6-5 and TRBJ2-7, with TRBD1 as a possible D gene (6 bases). Trimming pared 2 bases from V and 0 bases from J, leaving 14 bases between. Germline V gives CDR1 MNHEY, CDR2 SVGAGI. This CDR3 has 16 residues.

This clone was recorded only once. The CDR3 DNA reads as TGTGCCAGCAGCTACCGGGACACTTACTCCTACGAGCAGTACTTC. Translated, it gives CASSYRDTYSYEQYF. The J gene is TRBJ2-7, the V gene TRBV9, with D tentatively TRBD1 (6 bases). Trimming removed 4 bases at V and 0 bases at J, with 14 bases between. This CDR3 comprises 15 residues. The germline V gene encodes CDR1 SGDLS and CDR2 YYNGEE.